Reported below is one T cell receptor beta chain. Its target is unknown. This specimen comes from a study of spatial heterogeneity in lung cancer. Study conclusions and caveats: Counts that tracked tumor mutation counts were those of expanded intratumoral alpha and beta TCRs.

V gave up 3 bases and J gave up 4 bases, with 4 bases separating them. CDR1 and CDR2 (germline): DFQATT, SNEGSKA (reference sequence). CDR3 length equals 12 residues. Time point defined: sample taken at primary tumor resection. TCRdb processed the 5' RACE reads anew with MiXCR; each CDR3 protein has one entry. Of roughly 15,000 distinct CDR3 sequences listed, under 7.5% are singletons. This material consisted of lung tumor tissue, taken at surgery. This chain uses TRBV20-1 with TRBJ2-6; D gene unclear. The clonotype originates from a male donor with early-stage non-small cell lung cancer. CDR3 DNA sequence: TGCAGTGCTAGTACCGGGGCCAACGTCCTGACTTTC. It codes for CSASTGANVLTF.